The 16 T cell receptor beta chains listed next were all sequenced from one sample in a study of T cells in Graves' hyperthyroidism and ophthalmopathy. The CDR3 regions of TCR beta were amplified from RNA transcripts. A first-round RT-PCR of the TCR CDR3 used the HTBI primer set. One entry per CDR3 protein results from TCRdb running MiXCR on the multiplex PCR reads. The sample carries 600,000 or so distinct CDR3 sequences, around 15% recorded once. Sequenced material: blood. These receptors were obtained from a woman aged 45-65 years with Graves' ophthalmopathy.

The chain has TRBV19 and TRBJ2-7; tentative D call: TRBD2 (7 bases). V dropped 5 bases and J dropped 3 bases, with 11 bases sitting between them. CDR1 LNHDA and CDR2 SQIVND come from the germline V gene (reference sequence). This CDR3 has 13 residues. The CDR3 nucleotides read TGTGCCAGTAGTCGGGGGGCGCGCTACGAGCAGTACTTC. Translation gives CASSRGARYEQYF.

The chain carries TRBV12-3 or TRBV12-4 and TRBJ2-1; D perhaps matches TRBD2 (5 bases). Trimming pared 2 bases from V and 15 bases from J, leaving 20 bases between. The CDR3 contains 14 residues. The CDR3 DNA sequence: TGTGCCAGCAGTTTAATAGACCACCGGGGAGTGCGGTTCTTC. Its protein product is CASSLIDHRGVRFF.

This clonotype was detected many times. The rearrangement uses TRBV28 and TRBJ2-6; D possibly corresponds to TRBD1 (6 bases). V was trimmed by 7 bases and J by 0 bases, leaving 13 bases between them. This CDR3 is built from 16 residues. CDR1 is MDHEN, CDR2 SYDVKM, per germline. The CDR3 sequence is CASTPDSLSGANVLTF. The CDR3 coding sequence is TGTGCCAGCACTCCGGACAGCCTCTCTGGGGCCAACGTCCTGACTTTC.

This clonotype was picked up many times. This chain uses TRBV28 with TRBJ2-3; 12 nucleotides agree with TRBD2. Trimming at V came to 2 bases and at J to 2 bases, leaving 8 bases not matched to a gene. There are 18 residues in the CDR3. Germline-derived CDR1 and CDR2 are MDHEN and SYDVKM. In nucleotides, the CDR3 is TGTGCCAGCAGTTTACTAGCGGGAGGGAGGGGTTACACAGATACGCAGTATTTT. Encoded protein: CASSLLAGGRGYTDTQYF.

This clonotype was counted at least ten times. The V call is TRBV10-3, the J call TRBJ2-3; 12 bases are a match to TRBD1. V gave up 4 bases and J gave up 1 base; unmatched junction bases: 15. The CDR3 is made up of 20 amino acids. Germline values: CDR1 ENHRY, CDR2 SYGVKD. In DNA form, the CDR3 reads TGTGCCATCAGTGCACCGCCGGGACAGGGGGCGAAAATTGGCACAGATACGCAGTATTTT. It is translated as CAISAPPGQGAKIGTDTQYF.

This clonotype came up many times. The rearrangement joins TRBV28 to TRBJ2-5; TRBD1 matches 8 bases. The length of the CDR3 is 14 residues. Germline CDR1 reads MDHEN; CDR2 reads SYDVKM. The ends lost 3 bases at V and 5 bases at J; junction bases unmatched: 5. The CDR3 nucleotides read TGTGCCAGCAGTTTGGGCAGGGGGCGGGAGACCCAGTACTTC. It is translated as CASSLGRGRETQYF. Full variable domain (missing parts from reference TRBV28 and TRBJ2-5): DVKVTQSSRYLVKRTGEKVFLECVQDMDHENMFWYRQDPGLGLRLIYFSYDVKMKEKGDIPEGYSVSREKKERFSLILESASTNQTSMYLCASSLGRGRETQYFGPGTRLLVL.

The chain couples TRBV7-2 to TRBJ2-7, with TRBD1 identical over 10 bases. Germline CDR1 SGHTA, CDR2 FQGNSA. The trim removed 3 bases at V and 6 bases at J, leaving 5 bases unmatched. This CDR3 contains 14 residues. CDR3 nucleotide sequence: TGTGCCAGCAGCTTCACCGGGACAGGGGTCGAGCAGTACTTC. This encodes CASSFTGTGVEQYF.

This clonotype has ten or more counts. This chain connects TRBV28 to TRBJ1-1; possible D gene TRBD1, 6 bases. Germline CDR1 and CDR2: MDHEN and SYDVKM. V lost 5 bases and J lost 4, with 14 bases in between. The CDR3 is made up of 14 amino acids. The CDR3 protein is CASSEQGGSTEAFF. DNA of the CDR3: TGTGCCAGCAGTGAACAGGGCGGGAGCACTGAAGCTTTCTTT. Supplemented by reference TRBV28 and TRBJ1-1, the full variable domain reads DVKVTQSSRYLVKRTGEKVFLECVQDMDHENMFWYRQDPGLGLRLIYFSYDVKMKEKGDIPEGYSVSREKKERFSLILESASTNQTSMYLCASSEQGGSTEAFFGQGTRLTVV.

This clonotype occurred many times. The chain combines TRBV28 with TRBJ2-1; 9 bases line up with TRBD1. The CDR3 loop spans 14 amino acids. Germline V gives CDR1 MDHEN, CDR2 SYDVKM. J was trimmed by 9 bases and V by 7 bases; bases with no gene match: 10. The CDR3 nucleotides read TGTGCCAGCACGGACAGGGGTGTAGGTGGTGAGCAGTTCTTC. Amino acids: CASTDRGVGGEQFF. Full variable domain (outside the CDR3, taken from reference TRBV28 and TRBJ2-1): DVKVTQSSRYLVKRTGEKVFLECVQDMDHENMFWYRQDPGLGLRLIYFSYDVKMKEKGDIPEGYSVSREKKERFSLILESASTNQTSMYLCASTDRGVGGEQFFGPGTRLTVL.

The V and J genes are TRBV20-1 and TRBJ2-3, with 7 nucleotides matching TRBD1. CDR3 length: 13 amino acids. Trimming took 6 bases from V and 5 from J; bases not matched to a gene: 8. Germline CDR1 reads DFQATT; CDR2 reads SNEGSKA (reference sequence). The CDR3 region is CSAERQGQDTQYF. The CDR3 DNA is TGCAGTGCGGAAAGACAGGGACAAGATACGCAGTATTTT.

This chain uses TRBV29-1 with TRBJ1-1; 11 bases map to TRBD1. This CDR3 is built from 13 residues. Unmatched junction bases numbered 4, after V lost 6 bases and J lost 4 bases. From germline, CDR1 is SQVTM and CDR2 ANQGSEA. This CDR3 is CSVSGTGGTEAFF. The CDR3 DNA is TGCAGCGTCTCCGGGACAGGGGGCACTGAAGCTTTCTTT.

This clonotype was seen many times. J is TRBJ2-7 and V is TRBV27; 8 bases line up with TRBD1. The V and J ends lost 0 bases and 6 bases, in that order; junction bases with no gene match: 4. In germline, CDR1 is MNHEY, CDR2 SMNVEV (reference sequence). CDR3 length equals 14 residues. CDR3 region: CASSLSPGGTEQYF. The CDR3 DNA is TGTGCCAGCAGTTTATCTCCAGGGGGCACCGAGCAGTACTTC.

J is TRBJ2-2 and V is TRBV6-2 or TRBV6-3; D is uncertain. The CDR3 sequence is 13 residues long. Germline loops: CDR1 MNHEY, CDR2 SVGEGT. V lost 8 bases, J lost 3 bases, and 10 bases lay in between. CDR3 in amino acids: CASLVLDTGELFF. In nucleotides, the CDR3 is TGTGCCAGCCTGGTTCTGGACACCGGGGAGCTGTTTTTT.

This clonotype was counted only a few times. Here the CDR3 DNA reads TGCGCCAGCAGCTTAGGACTAAGGGGCACCGGGGAGCTGTTTTTT. Translating gives CASSLGLRGTGELFF. This chain uses TRBV5-1 with TRBJ2-2; maybe TRBD2 (6 bases). The V gene lost 2 bases and the J gene lost 4 bases, with 12 bases spanning the gap. The CDR3 loop spans 15 amino acids. Per germline, CDR1 SGHRS and CDR2 YFSETQ.

The chain's CDR3 is CAWSLAGAPFISYNEQFF. The DNA for the CDR3 is TGTGCCTGGAGTTTGGCGGGAGCTCCCTTTATCTCCTACAATGAGCAGTTCTTC. The V gene is TRBV30, the J gene TRBJ2-1; 7 positions agree with TRBD2. V was clipped by 2 bases and J by 0 bases; unmatched bases: 13. The CDR3 spans 18 residues. The V gene's germline CDR1 is GTSNPN and CDR2 SVGIG (reference sequence).

This clonotype occurred many times. V gene TRBV2 combines with J gene TRBJ2-2; tentative D call: TRBD1 (7 bases). This CDR3 is 13 amino acids long. Germline V gives CDR1 SNHLY, CDR2 FYNNEI. The V and J ends lost 10 bases and 5 bases respectively, with 14 bases between them. Here the CDR3 DNA reads TGTGCCATCGTGACAGGGAGGACCGGGGAGCTGTTTTTT. Residues: CAIVTGRTGELFF.